This TCR beta chain is drawn from a study of regulatory T cells in long-lasting Graves disease (dated by TCRdb to the early 2020s). Concerning the study at large: To count as having persistent Graves' disease, a patient had to have received antithyroid drug treatment for over 5 years with TSH receptor autoantibodies remaining persistently positive. Patients with persistent Graves' disease were compared with patients with newly diagnosed Graves' disease using TCR sequencing and RNA sequencing of peripheral blood. The study took place in China and was registered as a clinical trial. A total of around 35 samples underwent TCR sequencing, from about 13 patients with persistent Graves' disease and around 20 patients with newly diagnosed Graves' disease. Antithyroid drugs had been taken for approximately 10 years on average by persistent Graves' disease patients in the clinical cohort. What the work shows at the level of the full study, not this receptor alone: The study examined only peripheral blood because the primary lesion, thyroid tissue, could not be accessed. Compared with newly diagnosed patients, patients with persistent Graves' disease had lower TCR Shannon entropy and fewer highly expanded clones, which suggests clonal expansion. Persistent disease showed preferential use of TRBV28, TRBJ1-2 and TRBJ2-5, whereas newly diagnosed disease favored TRBV20-1 and TRBJ2-1. Sequencing and analysis were limited to the TCR beta chain. More public clonotypes were shared among persistent patients (roughly 2,700) than among newly diagnosed patients (under 1,000). As a limitation, the authors acknowledged that the small sample size may reduce accuracy.

The CDR3, cysteine through phenylalanine, is 17 amino acids long. This entry keeps only the CDR3 DNA: 51 bases, framed from base 1. As encoded in the germline V gene, CDR1 is KGHDR while CDR2 is SFDVKD. The germline V and J ends show losses of 7 bases and 3 bases respectively, and no gene match explains 5 bases of the junction. For this clonotype: The clone's antigen remains unknown. Base qualities are missing; no much larger clone stands one base away.

The library was made by multiplex PCR. The reads were generated on an Illumina HiSeq 4000. TCR beta libraries were built with iRepertoire HTBI primers and Arm-PCR amplification of CDR3 regions. Gel purification was performed on PCR products prior to sequencing. In the source study's methods: Gene usage analysis of CDR3 amino acid clonotypes relied on the roughly 60 TRBV and 12 to 15 TRBJ segments identified across samples. COPE and FqMerger were used to merge the filtered high-quality paired reads into contigs. BLAST was used to align contigs to IMGT TRBV, TRBD and TRBJ reference genes, with CDR3 defined following IMGT. Any clonotype with a frequency above 0.1% was counted as a highly expanded clone. Shannon entropy was used to measure repertoire diversity, and the Gini coefficient was used to measure V-J evenness. Public clonotypes were defined as clonotypes shared by more than one individual. TCRdb passed the public sequencing reads through fastp at Q25 and MiXCR, retaining productive beta sequences. Merged by CDR3 protein, the rows form single entries marked with the most common genes and DNA. The V and J calls here are based on TCRdb, not the publication. The sample contains about 340,000 distinct CDR3 sequences, around 20% of them found a single time. The ten largest account for about 29% of the sample.

The meaning of the sample's time point label: persistent/refractory GD, antithyroid drugs over 5 years with positive TRAb. RNA was extracted from PBMCs in TRIzol for both TCR sequencing and RNA sequencing. Graves' disease was diagnosed according to American Thyroid Association guidelines. Patients for the study were recruited at an endocrinology department in Xi'an, China. Each patient gave roughly 8.4 milliliters of peripheral blood, collected in an EDTA anticoagulant tube. Ficoll Paque Plus density gradient separation was used to isolate PBMCs, and no further T cell sorting was performed. An Agilent 2100 Bioanalyzer and agarose gel were used to assess RNA quality, and a NanoDrop 2000 was used to measure RNA concentration.

Sequencing was performed on peripheral blood mononuclear cells (PBMCs), taken when the disease was refractory, from a patient treated with antithyroid drugs. This sequence originates from a female donor with Graves disease. Recombination linked TRBV24-1 to TRBJ2-2; 15 central nucleotides agree with TRBD2. The DNA reads TGTGCCACCAGCCCGGGACTAGCGGGAGGTTACACCGGGGAGCTGTTTTTT. This sequence encodes CATSPGLAGGYTGELFF.